The clone carrying this T cell receptor (beta chain) has more than one count but fewer than ten. TCRdb fed the 5' RACE reads into MiXCR, producing one record per CDR3 protein. The profile shows more than 300,000 distinct CDR3 sequences, roughly an eighth of them singletons. The data originate from a study of T-cell memory formation after mild COVID-19. Between the trimmed V and J ends, which lost 3 bases and 6 bases, there was a span of 8 bases. Germline CDR1 reads SQVTM; CDR2 reads ANQGSEA. The CDR3 runs 12 residues. The sequence was collected from a man aged 18-30 years who had mild COVID-19 (a few samples of this study predate the infection). Cell type and time point are not known. This chain links TRBV29-1 with TRBJ2-2, with D hard to call. Sequenced material: PBMCs or a T cell subset sorted from them (not recorded which). Here the CDR3 reads CSVDGGAGELFF. The CDR3, as DNA: TGCAGCGTTGATGGCGGCGCCGGGGAGCTGTTTTTT.